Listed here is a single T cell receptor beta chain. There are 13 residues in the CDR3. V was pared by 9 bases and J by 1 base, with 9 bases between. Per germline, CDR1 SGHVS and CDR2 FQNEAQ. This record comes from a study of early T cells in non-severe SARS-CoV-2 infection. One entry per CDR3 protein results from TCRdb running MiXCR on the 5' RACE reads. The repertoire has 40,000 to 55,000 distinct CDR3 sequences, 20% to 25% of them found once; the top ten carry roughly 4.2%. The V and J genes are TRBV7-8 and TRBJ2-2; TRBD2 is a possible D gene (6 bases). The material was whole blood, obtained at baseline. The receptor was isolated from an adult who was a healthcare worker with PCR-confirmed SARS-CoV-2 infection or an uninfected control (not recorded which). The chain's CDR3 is CASGTLNTGELFF. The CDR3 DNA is TGTGCCAGTGGGACTCTGAACACCGGGGAGCTGTTTTTT.